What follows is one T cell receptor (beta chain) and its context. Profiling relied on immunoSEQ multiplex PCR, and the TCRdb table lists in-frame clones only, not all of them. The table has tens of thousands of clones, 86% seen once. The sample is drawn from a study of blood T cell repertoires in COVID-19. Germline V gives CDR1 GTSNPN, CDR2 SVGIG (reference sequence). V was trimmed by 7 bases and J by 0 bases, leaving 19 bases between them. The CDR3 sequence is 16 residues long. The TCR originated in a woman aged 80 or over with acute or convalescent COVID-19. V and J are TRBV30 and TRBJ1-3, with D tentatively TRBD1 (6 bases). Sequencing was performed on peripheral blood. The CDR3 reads CASSSSGDYSGNTIYF. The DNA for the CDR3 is TGTGCCTCCTCATCGTCAGGGGACTACTCTGGAAACACCATATATTTT. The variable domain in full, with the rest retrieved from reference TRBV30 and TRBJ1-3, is SQTIHQWPATLVQPVGSPLSLECTVEGTSNPNLYWYRQAAGRGLQLLFYSVGIGQISSEVPQNLSASRPQDRQFILSSKKLLLSDSGFYLCASSSSGDYSGNTIYFGEGSWLTVV.